These T cell receptor beta chains were read from a single sample in a study of blood T cell repertoires in COVID-19. Here immunoSEQ multiplex PCR was the method, and the copy in TCRdb shows in-frame clones only, minus some. The sample includes roughly 150,000 clones, 70% to 90% of them seen just once. Sequenced material: peripheral blood. These receptors were collected from a woman aged 60-70 years with COVID-19, enrolled during active disease. Each CDR3 is given with its conserved first and last residue. Clone size appears in some rows only: once, few, many, or a class for an expanded clone.

J gene | V gene | clone size | CDR3 protein
TRBJ2-1 | TRBV9 | - | CASSTQVSSYNEQFF
TRBJ1-2 | TRBV19 | once | CASSIGGLSVYGYTF
TRBJ1-1 | TRBV6-5 | once | CASRAQDRERTEAFF
TRBJ1-1 | TRBV5-1 | - | CASQTGWVNTEAFF
TRBJ1-2 | TRBV28 | - | CASSLGPYGYTF
TRBJ1-5 | TRBV18 | - | CASSPNTGATIQPQHF
TRBJ1-2 | TRBV6-2/TRBV6-3 | - | CASSYSLRGSYGYTF
TRBJ2-2 | TRBV14 | - | CASSRQGYGELFF
TRBJ2-3 | TRBV11-2 | - | CASSRGARGRLTDTQYF
TRBJ1-5 | TRBV11-2 | - | CASSLEQPNQPQHF
TRBJ1-3 | TRBV5-1 | - | CASSLDQGNGNTIYF
TRBJ2-6 | TRBV27 | - | CASKFRTGAGANVLTF
TRBJ2-3 | TRBV6-2/TRBV6-3 | - | CASSYSTGSSTQYF
TRBJ1-1 | TRBV18 | - | CASSPAETRIEAFF
TRBJ1-1 | TRBV25-1 | - | CASSNPGGTEAFF
TRBJ1-2 | TRBV14 | - | CASSPTPDWNGYTF
TRBJ1-2 | TRBV19 | - | CASSIGTGRDTYGYTF
TRBJ2-1 | TRBV11-3 | once | CASSLEGLGYNEQFF
TRBJ1-2 | TRBV5-6 | - | CASSLGRNYGYTF
TRBJ1-2 | TRBV5-4 | - | CASSLTGEGYGYTF
TRBJ1-6 | TRBV19 | - | CASSRTGNSPLHF
TRBJ1-5 | TRBV5-1 | few | CASSLGTGGNQPQHF
TRBJ1-4 | TRBV4-2 | - | CASSLLSTGTNEKLFF
TRBJ1-3 | TRBV5-6 | - | CASSFRTGSGNTIYF